This TCR beta chain was captured in a study of CD4+ T cells in melanoma. Overall study results and limits: A reported correlation linked neoantigen-specific CD4+ T cells to CD8+, macrophage and B cell function. Reportedly, melanoma neoantigen-specific CD4+ T cells showed varied differentiation states.

The protocol was immunoSEQ multiplex PCR, while the TCRdb copy is restricted to in-frame clones and leaves out a portion. The sample lists over 100,000 clones; around 93% were seen once. The count of this clone is one. Its antigen remains unknown. CDR1 and CDR2 (germline): SNHLY, FYNNEI. V dropped 4 bases and J dropped 1 base, with 10 bases sitting between them. This CDR3 spans 14 amino acids. The source of this sequence is a human donor with melanoma. The chain has TRBV2 and TRBJ2-5; D possibly corresponds to TRBD2 (5 bases). The sample was peripheral blood. The CDR3 DNA follows: TGTGCCAGCAGTGTGGGTAGCGTCCAAGAGACCCAGTACTTC. Translation gives CASSVGSVQETQYF.